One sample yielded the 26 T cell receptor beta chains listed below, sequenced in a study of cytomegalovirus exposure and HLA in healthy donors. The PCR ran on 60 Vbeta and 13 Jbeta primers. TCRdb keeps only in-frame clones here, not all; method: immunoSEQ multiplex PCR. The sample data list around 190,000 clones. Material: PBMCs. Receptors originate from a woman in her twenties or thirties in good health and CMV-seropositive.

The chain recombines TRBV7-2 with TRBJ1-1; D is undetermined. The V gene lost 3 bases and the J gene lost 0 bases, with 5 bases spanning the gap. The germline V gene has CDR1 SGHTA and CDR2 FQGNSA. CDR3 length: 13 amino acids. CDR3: CASSFGLNTEAFF. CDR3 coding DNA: TGTGCCAGCAGCTTCGGTTTGAACACTGAAGCTTTCTTT.

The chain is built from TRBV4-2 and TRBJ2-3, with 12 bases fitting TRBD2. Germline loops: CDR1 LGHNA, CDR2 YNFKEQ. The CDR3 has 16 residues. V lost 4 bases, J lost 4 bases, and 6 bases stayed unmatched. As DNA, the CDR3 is TGTGCCAGCAGCCCATCTAGCGGGGGGGCCTCAGATACGCAGTATTTT. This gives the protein CASSPSSGGASDTQYF.

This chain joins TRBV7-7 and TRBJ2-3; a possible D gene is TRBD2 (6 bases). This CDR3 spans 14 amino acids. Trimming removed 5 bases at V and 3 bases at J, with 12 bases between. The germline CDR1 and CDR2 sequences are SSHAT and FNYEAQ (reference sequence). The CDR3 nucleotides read TGTGCCAGCAGCCCGGGACTGGGAACAGATACGCAGTATTTT. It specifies CASSPGLGTDTQYF.

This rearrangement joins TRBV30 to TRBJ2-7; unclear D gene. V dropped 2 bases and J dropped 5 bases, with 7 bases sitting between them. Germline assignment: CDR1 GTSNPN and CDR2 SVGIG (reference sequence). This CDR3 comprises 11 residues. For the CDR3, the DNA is TGTGCCTGGAGTTCCACTAACGAGCAGTACTTC. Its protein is CAWSSTNEQYF.

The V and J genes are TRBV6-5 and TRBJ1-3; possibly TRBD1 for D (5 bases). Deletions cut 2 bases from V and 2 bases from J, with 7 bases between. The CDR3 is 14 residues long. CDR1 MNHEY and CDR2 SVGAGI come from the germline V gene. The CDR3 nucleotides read TGTGCCAGCAGTTACGGCAGGGCTGGAAACACCATATATTTT. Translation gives CASSYGRAGNTIYF.

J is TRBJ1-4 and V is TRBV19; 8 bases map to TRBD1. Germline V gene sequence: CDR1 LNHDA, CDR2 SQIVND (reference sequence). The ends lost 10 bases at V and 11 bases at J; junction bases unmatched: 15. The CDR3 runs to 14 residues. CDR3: CATEPGQAPGKLFF. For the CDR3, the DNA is TGTGCCACCGAGCCGGGACAGGCACCAGGGAAACTGTTTTTT.

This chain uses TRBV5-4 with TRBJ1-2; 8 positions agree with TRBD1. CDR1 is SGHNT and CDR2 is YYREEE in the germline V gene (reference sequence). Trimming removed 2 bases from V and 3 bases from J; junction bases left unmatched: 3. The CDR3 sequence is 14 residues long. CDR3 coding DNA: TGTGCCAGCAGCTTTACAGGGGGTGACTATGGCTACACCTTC. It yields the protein CASSFTGGDYGYTF. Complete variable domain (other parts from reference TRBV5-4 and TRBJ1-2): ETGVTQSPTHLIKTRGQQVTLRCSSQSGHNTVSWYQQALGQGPQFIFQYYREEENGRGNFPPRFSGLQFPNYSSELNVNALELDDSALYLCASSFTGGDYGYTFGSGTRLTVV.

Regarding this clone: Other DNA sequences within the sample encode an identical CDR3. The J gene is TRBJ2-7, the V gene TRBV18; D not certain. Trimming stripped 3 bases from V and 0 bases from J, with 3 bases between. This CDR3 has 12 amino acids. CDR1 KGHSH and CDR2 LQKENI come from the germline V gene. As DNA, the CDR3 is TGTGCCAGCTCACCCAGCTCCTACGAGCAGTACTTC. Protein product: CASSPSSYEQYF.

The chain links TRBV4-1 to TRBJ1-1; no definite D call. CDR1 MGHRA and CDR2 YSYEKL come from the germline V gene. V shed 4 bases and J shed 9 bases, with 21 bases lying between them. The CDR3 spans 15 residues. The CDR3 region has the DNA TGCGCCAGCAGCCGTCGGGTCCCCGGGAGCATAAAAGCTTTCTTT. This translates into CASSRRVPGSIKAFF.

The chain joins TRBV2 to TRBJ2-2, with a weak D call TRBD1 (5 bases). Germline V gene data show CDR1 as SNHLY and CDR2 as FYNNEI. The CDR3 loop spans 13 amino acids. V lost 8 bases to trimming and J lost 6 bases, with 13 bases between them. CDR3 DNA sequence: TGTGCCAGCGGCTTCCTAGGGGCCGGGGAGCTGTTTTTT. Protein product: CASGFLGAGELFF.

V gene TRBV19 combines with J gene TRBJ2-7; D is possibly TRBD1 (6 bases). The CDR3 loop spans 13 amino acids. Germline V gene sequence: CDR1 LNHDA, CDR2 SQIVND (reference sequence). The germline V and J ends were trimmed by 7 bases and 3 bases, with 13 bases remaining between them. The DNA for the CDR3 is TGTGCCAGTAAGGACAGCCGATTCTACGAGCAGTACTTC. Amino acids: CASKDSRFYEQYF.

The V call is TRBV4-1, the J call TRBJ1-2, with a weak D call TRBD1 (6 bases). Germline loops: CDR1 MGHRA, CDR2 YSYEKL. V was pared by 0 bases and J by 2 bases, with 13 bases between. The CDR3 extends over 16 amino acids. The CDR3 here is CASSQDWGGWNYGYTF. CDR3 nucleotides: TGCGCCAGCAGCCAAGATTGGGGGGGCTGGAACTATGGCTACACCTTC.

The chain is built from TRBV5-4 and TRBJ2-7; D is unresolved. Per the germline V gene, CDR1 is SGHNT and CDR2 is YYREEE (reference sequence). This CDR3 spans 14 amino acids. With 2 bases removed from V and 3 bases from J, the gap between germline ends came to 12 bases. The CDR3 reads CASSLRYRDYEQYF. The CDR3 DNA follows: TGTGCCAGCAGCTTACGATACAGAGACTACGAGCAGTACTTC.

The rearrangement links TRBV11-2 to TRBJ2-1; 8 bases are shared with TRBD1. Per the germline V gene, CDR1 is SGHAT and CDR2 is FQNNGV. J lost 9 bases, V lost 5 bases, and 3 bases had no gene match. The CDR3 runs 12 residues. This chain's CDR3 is CASSATGGEQFF. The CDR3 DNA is TGTGCCAGCAGCGCCACAGGGGGTGAGCAGTTCTTC.

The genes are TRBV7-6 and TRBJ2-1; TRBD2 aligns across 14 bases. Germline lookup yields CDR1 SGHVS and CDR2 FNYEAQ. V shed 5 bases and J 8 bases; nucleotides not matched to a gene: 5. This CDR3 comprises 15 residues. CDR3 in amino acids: CASSPPGLAGDEQFF. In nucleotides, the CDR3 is TGTGCCAGCAGCCCTCCGGGACTAGCGGGGGATGAGCAGTTCTTC.

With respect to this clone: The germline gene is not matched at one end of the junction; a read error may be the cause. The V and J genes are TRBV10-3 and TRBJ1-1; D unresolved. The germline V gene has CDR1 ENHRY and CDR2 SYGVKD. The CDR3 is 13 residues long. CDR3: CAISDWVNTKAFF. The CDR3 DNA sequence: TGTGCCATCAGTGATTGGGTGAACACTAAAGCTTTCTTT.

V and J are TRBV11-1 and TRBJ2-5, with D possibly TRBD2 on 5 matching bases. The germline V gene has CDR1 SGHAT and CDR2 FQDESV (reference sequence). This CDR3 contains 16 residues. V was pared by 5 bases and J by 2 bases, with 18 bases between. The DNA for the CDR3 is TGTGCCAGCAGCGCCCGGGTAGCGACTTGGCAAGAGACCCAGTACTTC. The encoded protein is CASSARVATWQETQYF.

CDR3 region: CASSGGHAADTQYF. The CDR3 bases are TGTGCCAGCAGTGGAGGCCACGCCGCAGATACGCAGTATTTT. This chain uses TRBV6-1 with TRBJ2-3; D is unclear. Per germline, CDR1 MNHNS and CDR2 SASEGT. The length of the CDR3 is 14 residues. V lost 4 bases to trimming and J lost 4 bases, with 12 bases between them.

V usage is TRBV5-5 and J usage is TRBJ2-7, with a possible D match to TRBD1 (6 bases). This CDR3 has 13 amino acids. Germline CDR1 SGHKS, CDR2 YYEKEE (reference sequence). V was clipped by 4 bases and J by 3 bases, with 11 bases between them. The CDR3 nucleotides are TGTGCCAGCAGCACATGGGGACACTACGAGCAGTACTTC. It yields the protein CASSTWGHYEQYF.

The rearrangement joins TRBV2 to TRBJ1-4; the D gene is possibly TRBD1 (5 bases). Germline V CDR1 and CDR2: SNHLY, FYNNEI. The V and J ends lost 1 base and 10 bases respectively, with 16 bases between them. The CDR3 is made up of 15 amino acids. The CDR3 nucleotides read TGTGCCAGCAGTGAAGAGAGGCCTAGGGGCGGAAAACTGTTTTTT. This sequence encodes CASSEERPRGGKLFF.

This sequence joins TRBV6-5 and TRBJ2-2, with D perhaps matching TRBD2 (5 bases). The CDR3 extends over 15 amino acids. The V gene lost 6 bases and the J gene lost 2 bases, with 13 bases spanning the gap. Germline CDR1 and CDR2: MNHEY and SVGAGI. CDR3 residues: CASSPRARNTGELFF. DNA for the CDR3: TGTGCCAGCAGCCCGCGGGCTCGCAACACCGGGGAGCTGTTTTTT.

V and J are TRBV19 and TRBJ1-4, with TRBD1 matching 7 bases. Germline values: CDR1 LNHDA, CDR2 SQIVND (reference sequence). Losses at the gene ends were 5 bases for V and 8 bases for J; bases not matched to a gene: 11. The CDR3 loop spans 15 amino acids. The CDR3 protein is CASSERRQGSEKLFF. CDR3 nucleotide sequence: TGTGCCAGTAGTGAAAGAAGACAGGGCTCAGAAAAACTGTTTTTT. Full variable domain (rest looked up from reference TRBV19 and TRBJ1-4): DGGITQSPKYLFRKEGQNVTLSCEQNLNHDAMYWYRQDPGQGLRLIYYSQIVNDFQKGDIAEGYSVSREKKESFPLTVTSAQKNPTAFYLCASSERRQGSEKLFFGSGTQLSVL.

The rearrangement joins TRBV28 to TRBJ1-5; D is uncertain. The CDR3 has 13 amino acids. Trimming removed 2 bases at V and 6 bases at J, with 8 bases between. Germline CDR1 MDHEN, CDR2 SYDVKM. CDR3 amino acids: CASSLPGGQPQHF. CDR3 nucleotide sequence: TGTGCCAGCAGTTTACCGGGAGGTCAGCCCCAGCATTTT.

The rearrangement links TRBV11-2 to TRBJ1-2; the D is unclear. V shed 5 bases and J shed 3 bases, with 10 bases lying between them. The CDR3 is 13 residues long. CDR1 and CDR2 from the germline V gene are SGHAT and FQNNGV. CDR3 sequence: CASSPERDYGYTF. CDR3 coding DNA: TGTGCCAGCAGCCCCGAGAGGGACTATGGCTACACCTTC. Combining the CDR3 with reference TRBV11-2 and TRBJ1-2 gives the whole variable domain EAGVAQSPRYKIIEKRQSVAFWCNPISGHATLYWYQQILGQGPKLLIQFQNNGVVDDSQLPKDRFSAERLKGVDSTLKIQPAKLEDSAVYLCASSPERDYGYTFGSGTRLTVV.

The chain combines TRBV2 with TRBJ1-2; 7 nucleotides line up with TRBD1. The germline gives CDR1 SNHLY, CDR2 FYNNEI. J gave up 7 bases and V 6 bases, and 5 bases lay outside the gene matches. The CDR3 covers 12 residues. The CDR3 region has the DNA TGTGCCAGCAGGACAGGGACGGGTGGCTACACCTTC. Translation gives CASRTGTGGYTF.

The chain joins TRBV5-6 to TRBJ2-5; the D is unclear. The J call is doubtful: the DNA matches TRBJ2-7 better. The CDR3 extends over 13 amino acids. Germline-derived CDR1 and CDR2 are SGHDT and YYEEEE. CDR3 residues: CASSLGFQYEQYF. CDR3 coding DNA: TGTGCCAGCAGCTTGGGTTTCCAATACGAGCAGTACTTC.